This T cell receptor (beta chain) is from a study of chemoradiotherapy in HPV16-positive cancers. The study, taken as a whole, reports: Non-HPV-specific T cells did not expand in tumors during treatment, whereas candidate HPV-specific clones and E7-related motifs did. The functional HPV-specific definition rests on just a couple of HPV16-positive patients.

This table comes from immunoSEQ multiplex PCR, and its TCRdb copy is limited to in-frame clones, with some not included. The sample contains about 22,000 clones, roughly 92% of which appear only once. Details on this clone: The antigen remains undetermined.

Germline CDR1 reads SGHNT; CDR2 reads YYREEE (reference sequence). V lost 2 bases to trimming and J lost 13 bases; unmatched junction nucleotides: 6. CDR3 length: 12 amino acids. The receptor comes from a human donor with HPV-associated anogenital cancer. The input for sequencing was blood, taken from a patient who underwent chemoradiotherapy. This rearrangement joins TRBV5-4 to TRBJ2-1; TRBD1 matches at 7 bases. Written as DNA, the CDR3 is TGTGCCAGCAGCTTCCCGACAGGGCTACAGTTCTTC. As protein: CASSFPTGLQFF.